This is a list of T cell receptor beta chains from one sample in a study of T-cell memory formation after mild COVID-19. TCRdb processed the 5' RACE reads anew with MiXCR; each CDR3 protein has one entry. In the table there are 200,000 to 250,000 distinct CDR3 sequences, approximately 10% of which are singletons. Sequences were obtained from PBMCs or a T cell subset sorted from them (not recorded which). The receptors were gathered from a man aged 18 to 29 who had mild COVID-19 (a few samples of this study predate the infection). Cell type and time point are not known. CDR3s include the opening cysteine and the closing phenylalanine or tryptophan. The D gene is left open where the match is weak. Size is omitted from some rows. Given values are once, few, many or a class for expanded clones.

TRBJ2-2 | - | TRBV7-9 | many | TGTGCCAGCAGCTCCGGACGCGGGGTCTGGGAGCTGTTTTTT | CASSSGRGVWELFF
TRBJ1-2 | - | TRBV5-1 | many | TGCGCCAGCAGCCAGGTTGGACAGTCCTATGGCTACACCTTC | CASSQVGQSYGYTF
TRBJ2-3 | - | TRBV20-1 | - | TGCAGTGCAGATCGGGGGGCCAGAGGGCCAGATACGCAGTATTTT | CSADRGARGPDTQYF
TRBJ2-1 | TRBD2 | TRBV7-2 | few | TGTGCCAGCAGCCTGGGAGGGGCTGTGTACAATGAGCAGTTCTTC | CASSLGGAVYNEQFF
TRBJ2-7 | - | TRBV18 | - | TGTGCCAGCACAGCAGGGTACGCAATCTACGAGCAGTACTTC | CASTAGYAIYEQYF
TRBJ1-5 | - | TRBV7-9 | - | TGTGCCAGCAGTTTAAGCGATAGCAATCAGCCCCAGCATTTT | CASSLSDSNQPQHF
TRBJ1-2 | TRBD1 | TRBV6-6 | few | TGTGCCAGCAGTTACGGAGACAGGGGGCAGAGTAAGGGCTACACCTTC | CASSYGDRGQSKGYTF
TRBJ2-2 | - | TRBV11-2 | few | TGTGCCAGCAGCTTAGTCAGGTCGAACACCGGGGAGCTGTTTTTT | CASSLVRSNTGELFF
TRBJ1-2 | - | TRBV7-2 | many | TGTGCCAGCAGCCCACAAACCGGGACACCAAATGGCTACACCTTC | CASSPQTGTPNGYTF
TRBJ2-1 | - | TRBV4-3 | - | TGCGCCAGCAGCCTAGGGCCCCGGGTTTTGGGCTCGATTCGCAACAATGAGCAGTTCTTC | CASSLGPRVLGSIRNNEQFF
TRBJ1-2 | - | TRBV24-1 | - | TGTGCCACCAGTGACCCAACTAACTATGGCTACACCTTC | CATSDPTNYGYTF
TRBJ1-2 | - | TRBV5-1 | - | TGCGCCAGCAGCTTGGAGTCAGGAAACTATGGCTACACCTTC | CASSLESGNYGYTF
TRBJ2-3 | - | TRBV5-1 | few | TGCGCCAGCAGCTTGGCCATAGGGTACACAGATACGCAGTATTTT | CASSLAIGYTDTQYF
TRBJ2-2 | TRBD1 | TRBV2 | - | TGTGCCAGCAGTAACCAGGGGGCGCGTCTTGCTGGGGAGCTGTTTTTT | CASSNQGARLAGELFF
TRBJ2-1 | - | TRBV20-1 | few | TGCAGTGCGCAGCCGGCCGGGGGCACATACAATGAGCAGTTCTTC | CSAQPAGGTYNEQFF
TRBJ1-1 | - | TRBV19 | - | TGTGCCAGTGGGCAGACTGTGAACACTGAAGCTTTCTTT | CASGQTVNTEAFF
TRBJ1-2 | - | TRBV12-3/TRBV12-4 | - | TGTGCCAGCAGAAGGACGACCTATGGCTACACCTTC | CASRRTTYGYTF
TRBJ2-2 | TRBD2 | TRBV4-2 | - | TGTGCCAGCAGCCAGAGGGTTGTGGGGGGGGCGAACACCGGGGAGCTGTTTTTT | CASSQRVVGGANTGELFF
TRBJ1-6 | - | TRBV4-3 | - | TGCGTCAGCAGCCAAGAGGGCAGGGTCAATTCACCCCTCCACTTT | CVSSQEGRVNSPLHF
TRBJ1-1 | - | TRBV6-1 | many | TGTGCCAGCAGTGAAGAGGGCAGGGAGGCTTTCTTT | CASSEEGREAFF
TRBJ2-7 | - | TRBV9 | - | TGTGCCAGCAGCGTAGACAGGCAGGATGGTGAGCAGTACTTC | CASSVDRQDGEQYF